This TCR beta chain was obtained from a study of regulatory T cells in long-lasting Graves disease. Study in general: The antithyroid drugs taken by newly diagnosed Graves' patients had been used for under 3 months.

Assembly of TCR beta libraries relied on iRepertoire HTBI primers together with Arm-PCR of CDR3 regions. TCRdb independently ran MiXCR on the multiplex PCR reads; one entry per CDR3 protein. The repertoire holds over 350,000 distinct CDR3 sequences, with about 14% as singletons. Time point: newly diagnosed GD, antithyroid drugs for less than 3 months. Extracted PBMC RNA gave rise to the TCR library. Germline V lookup: CDR1 SGHNT, CDR2 YYREEE (reference sequence). CDR3 size: 15 residues. As concerns this clonotype: A much larger clone sits a single nucleotide away, making a read error possible.

These data were likewise used in another study, on T cells in Graves' hyperthyroidism and ophthalmopathy. That source adds: Those with hyperthyroidism were 18 to 65 years old, newly diagnosed, and ill for under 2 months. HTBI primers were used for first-round RT-PCR of the TCR CDR3. A 13 V-J signature model discriminated ophthalmopathy versus stable hyperthyroidism.

The sequencing used peripheral blood mononuclear cells (PBMCs), collected at new diagnosis, from a patient treated with antithyroid drugs. V gene TRBV5-4 combines with J gene TRBJ2-1; 12 positions match TRBD2. The sequence was collected from a woman between 50 and 59 years old with Graves disease. CDR3 region: CASRRTSGTHNEQLF. CDR3 bases: TGTGCCAGCAGAAGGACTAGCGGGACTCACAATGAGCAGTTGTTC.